This T cell receptor beta chain was retrieved from a study of blood T cell repertoires in COVID-19. Germline V gives CDR1 MDHEN, CDR2 SYDVKM. Trimming left V 2 bases short and J 1 base short, with 2 bases between. This CDR3 has 12 residues. Original processing methods: Quantification of nucleated cells was approximated via reference gene primer amplification. The data were produced by immunoSEQ multiplex PCR, yet TCRdb's version contains in-frame clones alone and is incomplete. The V and J calls and clone size come from that table; D and trimming were worked out from the DNA. The sample holds around 82,000 clones, approximately 89% seen once.

The chain is built from TRBV28 and TRBJ1-2; no clear D. The source material was peripheral blood. The sequence came from a man aged 65 to 79 with active or convalescent COVID-19. CDR3 protein: CASSLRNYGYTF. CDR3 nucleotide sequence: TGTGCCAGCAGTTTACGTAACTATGGCTACACCTTC.